This T cell receptor (beta chain) derives from a study of CD4 T cells in relation to SARS-CoV-2 and coronaviruses. General study results and limits: About 65% of donors had memory CD4+ clonotypes crossrecognizing SARS-CoV-2 and common cold coronavirus spike.

Method: immunoSEQ multiplex PCR; TCRdb's copy keeps in-frame clones and lacks some. Of just under 65,000 clones detected, about 94% appear once; the ten largest clones hold around 0.14%. With regard to this clone: Its antigen remains unknown.

CD4+ T cells from unexposed donors were obtained before the COVID-19 pandemic (2011-2018). V lost 4 bases and J lost 5, with 10 bases in between. CDR1 SGHNT and CDR2 YYREEE come from the germline V gene (reference sequence). This CDR3 region has 14 residues. The receptor comes from a human donor in good health. Sequencing was done on a sample of naive CD4+ T cells from PBMCs. Subset defined: naive CD4+ T cells isolated by negative enrichment. The chain carries TRBV5-4 and TRBJ1-6, with D possibly matching TRBD1 (6 bases). The CDR3 DNA reads TGTGCCAGCAGCAGGGACACAGATAATTCACCCCTCCACTTT. This codes for CASSRDTDNSPLHF.